Below are 10 T cell receptor beta chains sequenced from a single sample in a study of T cells after yellow fever vaccination. TCRdb re-derived calls from the 5' RACE reads in MiXCR, one entry per CDR3 protein. The sample has around 140,000 distinct CDR3 sequences, 7.7% seen once; the top ten hold roughly 0.73%. The material sequenced was CD4+ T cells sorted from PBMCs, taken 5 days after the yellow fever booster vaccination. These receptors were collected from a man younger than 40 who received the YFV17D yellow fever vaccine.

Remarks on this clonotype: With a much larger clone just one base away, this may be a read error. This chain connects TRBV6-1 to TRBJ2-7, with 7 bases aligning to TRBD1. Germline V gene sequence: CDR1 MNHNS, CDR2 SASEGT. The CDR3 length is 15 residues. With 7 bases clipped from V and 9 bases from J, the junction kept 18 bases outside the gene matches. CDR3 protein: CASTSPDRALNGQYF. DNA of the CDR3: TGTGCCAGCACCTCGCCCGACAGGGCTTTGAACGGGCAGTACTTC.

Remarks on this clonotype: A clone one base away is much larger, so this may be a read error. The gene calls are TRBV7-2 and TRBJ2-1, with D uncertain. Germline CDR1 is SGHTA and CDR2 is FQGNSA. Trimming took off 5 bases at V and 0 bases at J, with 11 bases between the two ends. This CDR3 has 15 residues. The CDR3, as DNA: TGTGCCAGCAGCACTCGATGGAGCTCCTACAATGAGCAGTTCTTC. Protein: CASSTRWSSYNEQFF.

This clonotype has ten or more counts. J is TRBJ2-5 and V is TRBV18; tentative D call: TRBD2 (5 bases). V was trimmed by 2 bases and J by 4 bases, leaving 8 bases between them. Germline V gene lookup returns CDR1 KGHSH and CDR2 LQKENI. The CDR3 is 13 residues long. The CDR3 nucleotides read TGTGCCAGCTCACCAAGAGGGATAGAGACCCAGTACTTC. Encoded protein: CASSPRGIETQYF.

This clonotype was found many times. This chain uses TRBV6-1 with TRBJ1-2; no reliable D call. The germline V and J ends were trimmed by 0 bases and 7 bases, with 9 bases remaining between them. There are 13 residues in the CDR3. Germline V gene data show CDR1 as MNHNS and CDR2 as SASEGT. The CDR3 here is CASSEAGMGGYTF. DNA of the CDR3: TGTGCCAGCAGTGAAGCAGGGATGGGTGGCTACACCTTC.

The chain has TRBV9 and TRBJ1-6, with 7 nucleotides matching TRBD1. Unmatched junction bases numbered 9, after V lost 5 bases and J lost 7 bases. CDR1 SGDLS and CDR2 YYNGEE come from the germline V gene. This CDR3 comprises 15 residues. The CDR3 loop reads CASRDSGTENSPLHF. The CDR3 bases are TGTGCCAGCAGAGACTCCGGGACAGAGAATTCACCCCTCCACTTT.

This clonotype was detected many times. The chain uses TRBV19 and TRBJ2-1; a possible D gene is TRBD2 (6 bases). The CDR3 is 15 residues long. Germline CDR1 is LNHDA and CDR2 is SQIVND (reference sequence). Trimming took off 6 bases at V and 0 bases at J, with 12 bases between the two ends. CDR3 region: CASRVGSSSYNEQFF. CDR3 DNA sequence: TGTGCCAGTAGGGTCGGGAGCAGCTCCTACAATGAGCAGTTCTTC.

This chain uses TRBV5-1 with TRBJ2-7; D call uncertain. The germline V gene encodes CDR1 SGHRS and CDR2 YFSETQ. CDR3 size: 11 residues. Trimming shortened V by 1 base and J by 7 bases, and 6 bases separated the two germline ends. The CDR3 DNA follows: TGCGCCAGCAGCTTGAAGTTAGAGCAGTACTTC. Protein product: CASSLKLEQYF.

The sample holds many counts of this clonotype. The chain links TRBV7-2 to TRBJ2-1; a possible D gene is TRBD2 (5 bases). The CDR3 sequence is 13 residues long. V was shortened by 6 bases and J by 5 bases, with 11 bases between the two germline ends. Germline CDR1 SGHTA, CDR2 FQGNSA. The CDR3 spells CASRRGLNNEQFF. The CDR3 nucleotides read TGTGCCAGCAGGCGCGGGTTGAACAATGAGCAGTTCTTC.

At least ten counts were recorded for this clonotype. Sequence at one end of the junction differs from germline and may be a read error. The rearrangement links TRBV6-1 to TRBJ1-1, with D perhaps matching TRBD1 (6 bases). This CDR3 has 13 residues. Germline V gives CDR1 MNHNS, CDR2 SASEGT. CDR3 residues: CASREGGDTEAFF. DNA of the CDR3: TGTGCCAGCAGGGAAGGGGGGGACACTGAAGCTTTCTTT.

The J gene is TRBJ2-1, the V gene TRBV20-1; D perhaps matches TRBD1 (7 bases). Trimming left V 5 bases short and J 12 bases short, with 23 bases between. Germline V gene sequence: CDR1 DFQATT, CDR2 SNEGSKA (reference sequence). The CDR3 extends over 14 amino acids. As DNA, the CDR3 is TGCAGTGCTCCAATACCAGGGGGGCTGGGGTGGCAGTTCTTC. This sequence encodes CSAPIPGGLGWQFF.